The present entry profiles one TCR beta chain with its context. This clonotype was picked up many times. No cognate antigen has been identified for it. Base-call qualities are not available, and no considerably larger clone is one nucleotide away. The sample comes from a study of early T cells in non-severe SARS-CoV-2 infection (dated by TCRdb to the early 2020s). About the study as a whole: Because TCR sequencing relied on bulk RNA taken from unsorted whole blood, pairing of alpha and beta chains was not possible. The study at large found these results: VDJdb matching was skewed toward anti-spike CD8 responses and likely underestimated virus-specific expansions, missing private and CD4 specificities.

The library was built by means of 5' RACE. Sequencing used a NextSeq 500. In the TCR library protocol, unique molecular identifiers were attached to individual cDNA molecules to correct for PCR bias and sequencing error. Sequencing covered both TCR alpha and beta chains, and within each sample the abundances of alpha and beta sequences were tightly co-correlated. The authors' pipeline ran thus. Decombinator V4 was used to perform V gene, J gene and CDR3 annotation of TCR sequences. TCRs were defined as expanded if a significant change between any two time points was detected under a Poisson model with p below 0.0001. TCR abundances were normalised to the total number of TCRs sequenced in each sample and reported as counts per million. TRAV1-2 paired with TRAJ12, TRAJ20 or TRAJ33 defined MAIT TCRs, while TRAV10 paired with TRAJ18 defined iNKT TCRs. A search of VDJdb, accessed on 1 November 2021, was run for TCRs annotated to CMV, EBV and SARS-CoV-2, with TCRs annotated for multiple antigens excluded. TCRdb applied fastp at Q25 and MiXCR to the public reads, then kept only in-frame beta chains. Under each unique CDR3 protein, matching rows form one entry showing the most common genes and DNA. The V and J calls were not made by the authors but by TCRdb's processing. The sample table holds more than 50,000 distinct CDR3 sequences, of which approximately 11% were seen once. The ten largest clones take up approximately 9.6% of the sample.

CDR1 and CDR2 are read off the germline V gene as MNHEY and SVGEGT. For this chain, trimming is 9 bases at the V end and 3 bases at the J end, and the number of junction bases without a gene match is 12. Measured from the cysteine to the phenylalanine, the CDR3 is 16 residues long. Only CDR3 DNA remains: 48 bases, in frame from the first base. This was a case-control study nested in a cohort of healthcare workers in London, UK, who had nasopharyngeal swab PCR tests and blood samples taken every week. Healthcare workers were recruited during the week of the UK lockdown, between 23 and 31 March 2020, and followed weekly for up to roughly 15 weeks.

Sequencing was performed on whole blood. This chain is built from TRBV6-2 or TRBV6-3 and TRBJ2-1; TRBD2 matches 9 bases in the middle. This TCR came from an adult who was a healthcare worker with PCR-confirmed SARS-CoV-2 infection or an uninfected control (not recorded which). Here the CDR3 is given as CASYSAGTSSYNEQFF. Here is the DNA: TGTGCCAGTTACTCCGCCGGGACTAGCAGCTACAATGAGCAGTTCTTC.